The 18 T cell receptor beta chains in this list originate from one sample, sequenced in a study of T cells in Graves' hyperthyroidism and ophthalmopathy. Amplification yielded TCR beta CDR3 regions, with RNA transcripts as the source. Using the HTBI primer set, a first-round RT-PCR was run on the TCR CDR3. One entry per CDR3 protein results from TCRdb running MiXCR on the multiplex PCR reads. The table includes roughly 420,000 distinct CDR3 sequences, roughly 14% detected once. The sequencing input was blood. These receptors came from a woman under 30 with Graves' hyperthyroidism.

The DNA for the CDR3 is TGTGCCAGCAGTAAGCGAAGGGATGGTCAGCCCCAGCATTTT. Translation gives CASSKRRDGQPQHF. The gene calls are TRBV6-1 and TRBJ1-5; D call uncertain. The V gene's germline CDR1 is MNHNS and CDR2 SASEGT. This CDR3 spans 14 amino acids. V lost 5 bases and J lost 6, with 14 bases in between.

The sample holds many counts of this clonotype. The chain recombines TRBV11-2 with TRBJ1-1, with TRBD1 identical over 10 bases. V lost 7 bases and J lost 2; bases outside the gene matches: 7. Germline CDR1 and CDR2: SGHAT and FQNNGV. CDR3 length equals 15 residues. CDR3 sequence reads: CASNDRDRGNTEAFF. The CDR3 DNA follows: TGTGCCAGCAACGATCGGGACAGGGGAAACACTGAAGCTTTCTTT.

CDR3 in DNA: TGTGCCGGCCGGGGAGGGGATAGGGAGACCCAGTACTTC. Its protein product is CAGRGGDRETQYF. This sequence joins TRBV6-1 and TRBJ2-5, with 7 bases fitting TRBD2. The germline CDR1 and CDR2 sequences are MNHNS and SASEGT. With 11 bases clipped from V and 5 bases from J, the junction kept 11 bases outside the gene matches. The length of the CDR3 is 13 residues.

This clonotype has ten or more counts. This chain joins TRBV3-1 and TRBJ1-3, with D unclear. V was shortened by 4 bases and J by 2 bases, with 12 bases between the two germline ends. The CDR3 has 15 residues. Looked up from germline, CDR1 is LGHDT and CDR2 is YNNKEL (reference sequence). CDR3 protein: CASSPVWAPGNTIYF. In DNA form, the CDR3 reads TGTGCCAGCAGCCCCGTATGGGCTCCTGGAAACACCATATATTTT.

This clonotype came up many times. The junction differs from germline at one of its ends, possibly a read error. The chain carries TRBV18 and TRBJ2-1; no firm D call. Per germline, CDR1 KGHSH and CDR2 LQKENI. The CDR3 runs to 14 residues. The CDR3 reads CASSPLATSNEQFF. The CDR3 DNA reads TGTGCCAGCTCTCCACTCGCTACTTCAAATGAGCAGTTCTTC.

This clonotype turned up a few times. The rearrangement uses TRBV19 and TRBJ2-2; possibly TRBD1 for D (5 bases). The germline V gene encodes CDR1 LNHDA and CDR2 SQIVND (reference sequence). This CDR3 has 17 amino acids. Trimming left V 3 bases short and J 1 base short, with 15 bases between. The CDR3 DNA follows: TGTGCCAGTAGTATGGTGGGGCCCTCCTTGAACACCGGGGAGCTGTTTTTT. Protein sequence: CASSMVGPSLNTGELFF.

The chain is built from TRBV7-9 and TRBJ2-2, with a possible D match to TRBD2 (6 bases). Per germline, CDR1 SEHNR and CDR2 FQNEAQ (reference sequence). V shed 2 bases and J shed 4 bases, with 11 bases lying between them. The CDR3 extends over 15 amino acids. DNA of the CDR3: TGTGCCAGCAGCTTACTTCCAGCGGGCACCGGGGAGCTGTTTTTT. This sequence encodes CASSLLPAGTGELFF.

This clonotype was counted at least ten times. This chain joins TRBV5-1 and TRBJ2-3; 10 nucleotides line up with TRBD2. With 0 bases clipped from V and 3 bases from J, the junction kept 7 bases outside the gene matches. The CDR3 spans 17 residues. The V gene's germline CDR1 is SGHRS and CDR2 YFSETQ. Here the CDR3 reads CASSLGASGSGTDTQYF. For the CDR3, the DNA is TGCGCCAGCAGCTTGGGGGCTAGCGGGAGCGGGACAGATACGCAGTATTTT.

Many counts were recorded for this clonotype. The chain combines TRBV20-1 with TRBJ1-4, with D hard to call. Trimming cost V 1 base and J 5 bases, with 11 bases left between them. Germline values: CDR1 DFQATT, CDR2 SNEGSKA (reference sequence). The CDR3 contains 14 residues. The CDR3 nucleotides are TGCAGTGCTAGAGGAACAGTGACAAATGAAAAACTGTTTTTT. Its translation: CSARGTVTNEKLFF.

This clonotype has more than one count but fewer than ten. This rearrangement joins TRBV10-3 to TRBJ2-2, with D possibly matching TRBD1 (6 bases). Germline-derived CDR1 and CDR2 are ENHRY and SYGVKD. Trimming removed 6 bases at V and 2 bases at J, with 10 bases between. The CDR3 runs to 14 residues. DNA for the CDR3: TGTGCCATCAGGGGGACATCAAACACCGGGGAGCTGTTTTTT. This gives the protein CAIRGTSNTGELFF.

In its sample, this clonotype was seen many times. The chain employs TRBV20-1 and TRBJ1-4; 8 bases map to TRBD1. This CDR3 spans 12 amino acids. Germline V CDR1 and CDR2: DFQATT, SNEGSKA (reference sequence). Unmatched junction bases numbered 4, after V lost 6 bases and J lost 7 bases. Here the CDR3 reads CSALDRVEKLFF. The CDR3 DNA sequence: TGCAGTGCCCTGGACAGGGTTGAAAAACTGTTTTTT.

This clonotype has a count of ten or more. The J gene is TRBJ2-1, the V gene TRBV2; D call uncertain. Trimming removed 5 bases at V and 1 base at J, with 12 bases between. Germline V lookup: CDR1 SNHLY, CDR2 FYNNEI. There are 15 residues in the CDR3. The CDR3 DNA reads TGTGCCAGCAGTTTCTTTGGACGTTCCTACAATGAGCAGTTCTTC. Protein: CASSFFGRSYNEQFF.

The CDR3 sequence is CASSQVGKGETQYF. CDR3 in DNA: TGCGCCAGCAGCCAAGTGGGGAAGGGAGAGACCCAGTACTTC. V is TRBV4-3 and J is TRBJ2-5, with unresolved D. This CDR3 comprises 14 residues. From germline, CDR1 is LGHNA and CDR2 YSLEER. V dropped 1 base and J dropped 4 bases, with 10 bases sitting between them.

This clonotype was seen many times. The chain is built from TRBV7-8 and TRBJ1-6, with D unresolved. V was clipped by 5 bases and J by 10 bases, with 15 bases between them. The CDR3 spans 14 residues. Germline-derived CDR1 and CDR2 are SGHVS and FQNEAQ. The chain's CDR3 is CASSPDATASPLHF. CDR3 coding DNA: TGTGCCAGCAGCCCTGACGCGACGGCCTCACCCCTCCACTTT.

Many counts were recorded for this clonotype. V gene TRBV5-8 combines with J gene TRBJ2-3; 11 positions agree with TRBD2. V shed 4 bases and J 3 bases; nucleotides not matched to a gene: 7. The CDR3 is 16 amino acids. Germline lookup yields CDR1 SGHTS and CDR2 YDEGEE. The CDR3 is CASSGDASGRTDTQYF. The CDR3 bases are TGTGCCAGCAGCGGCGACGCTAGCGGGAGGACAGATACGCAGTATTTT.

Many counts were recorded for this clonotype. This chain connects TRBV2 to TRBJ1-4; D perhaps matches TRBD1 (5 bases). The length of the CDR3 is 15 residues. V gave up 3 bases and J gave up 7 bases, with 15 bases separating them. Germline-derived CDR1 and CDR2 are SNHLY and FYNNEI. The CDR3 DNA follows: TGTGCCAGCAGTGATAAGTGGGGCGCAGGTGAAAAACTGTTTTTT. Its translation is CASSDKWGAGEKLFF.

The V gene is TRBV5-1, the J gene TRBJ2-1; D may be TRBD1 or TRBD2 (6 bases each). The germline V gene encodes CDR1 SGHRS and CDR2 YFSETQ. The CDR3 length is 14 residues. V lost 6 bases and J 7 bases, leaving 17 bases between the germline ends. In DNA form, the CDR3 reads TGCGCCAGCAACGTTTGGGGGGCCCAGAATGAGCAGTTCTTC. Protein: CASNVWGAQNEQFF.

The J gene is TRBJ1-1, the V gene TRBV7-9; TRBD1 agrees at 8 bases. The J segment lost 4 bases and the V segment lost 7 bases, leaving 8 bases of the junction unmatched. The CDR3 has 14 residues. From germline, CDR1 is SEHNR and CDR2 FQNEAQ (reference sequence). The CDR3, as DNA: TGTGCCAGCATCGACGGGACAGGCATCACTGAAGCTTTCTTT. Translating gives CASIDGTGITEAFF.